This TCR beta chain was sequenced in a study of shared T cell receptors in the human thymus. In this sample, this clone turned up once. Some clones are missing from TCRdb's copy, which holds only in-frame ones; the method was immunoSEQ multiplex PCR. The sample contains 500,000 to 750,000 clones, around nine tenths of which appear only once. These records were also assigned to another study, of human thymus T cells. Per that study: Corrective cardiac operations yielded the resected thymus tissue.

The source is a boy under three years old with a congenital heart defect. Sequenced material: thymocytes.

The CDR3 sequence: CASSESRTSGRTDTQYF. DNA of the CDR3: TGTGCCAGCAGTGAATCGCGGACTAGCGGGAGGACAGATACGCAGTATTTT. The chain uses TRBV25-1 and TRBJ2-3; 14 bases line up with TRBD2. V gave up 1 base and J gave up 3 bases; unmatched junction bases: 3. The CDR3 totals 17 residues. The germline V gene has CDR1 MGHDK and CDR2 SYGVNS. The entire variable domain, with the rest obtained from reference TRBV25-1 and TRBJ2-3, is as follows: EADIYQTPRYLVIGTGKKITLECSQTMGHDKMYWYQQDPGMELHLIHYSYGVNSTEKGDLSSESTVSRIRTEHFPLTLESARPSHTSQYLCASSESRTSGRTDTQYFGPGTRLTVL.